The sequence of this T cell receptor beta chain was determined in a study of Ad26.COV2.S vaccination and SARS-CoV-2 variants. CDR3 size: 14 residues. V was trimmed by 3 bases and J by 0 bases, leaving 7 bases between them. Germline CDR1 is MNHNS and CDR2 is SASEGT. About this clone: What it binds is not known. Other DNA sequences in the same sample also yield this CDR3.

Findings and caveats of the study: Substantial breadth in spike-specific CD8+ and CD4+ T cell responses was reportedly seen after vaccination. Vaccine and placebo recipients had comparable breadth of non-spike TCRs. Estimates derived from TCR breadth and depth analyses may have underestimated total T cell responses. Greater spike-specific TCR breadth was seen in vaccine recipients than in placebo recipients.

Assay: immunoSEQ multiplex PCR; the TCRdb copy retains only in-frame clones and omits some. The sample lists some 350,000 clones; about 90% were seen once. V and J are TRBV6-1 and TRBJ2-3; D may match TRBD1 or TRBD2 (5 bases each). Sequenced here: peripheral blood, sampled after recovery from COVID-19. This receptor was obtained from a human donor who had recovered from COVID-19. The CDR3 region is CASSEGPSTDTQYF. CDR3 nucleotide sequence: TGTGCCAGCAGTGAGGGACCTAGCACAGATACGCAGTATTTT.